These 4 T cell receptor beta chains came from one sample sequenced in a study of blood T cell repertoires in COVID-19. The table came from immunoSEQ multiplex PCR; TCRdb's copy has only in-frame clones and leaves some out. The top ten clones hold approximately 1.8% of a sample with under 400,000 clones, approximately 88% of them seen once. Source material: peripheral blood. The receptor set was obtained from a woman in her 30s with COVID-19, enrolled during active disease.

This chain connects TRBV7-8 to TRBJ1-5; 8 bases map to TRBD1. CDR1 is SGHVS and CDR2 is FQNEAQ in the germline V gene. J was trimmed by 7 bases and V by 2 bases; bases with no gene match: 10. This CDR3 has 16 amino acids. The DNA for the CDR3 is TGTGCCAGCAGCTTAAGGGTCCCGACAGGGGCCCAGCCCCAGCATTTT. Protein sequence: CASSLRVPTGAQPQHF.

This chain uses TRBV5-8 with TRBJ1-5, with D tentatively TRBD1 (6 bases). The CDR3 spans 17 residues. The germline gives CDR1 SGHTS, CDR2 YDEGEE. V was shortened by 2 bases and J by 0 bases, with 15 bases between the two germline ends. CDR3 coding DNA: TGTGCCAGCAGCTTCCTTACGGGACAAAATAGCAATCAGCCCCAGCATTTT. This gives the protein CASSFLTGQNSNQPQHF.

The chain combines TRBV7-9 with TRBJ2-1; possible D gene TRBD2, 5 bases. Trimming removed 6 bases from V and 7 bases from J, with 13 bases in between. The CDR3 contains 13 residues. Germline V gene data show CDR1 as SEHNR and CDR2 as FQNEAQ (reference sequence). For the CDR3, the DNA is TGTGCCAGCAGTTCCGGACTGACAAATGAGCAGTTCTTC. Translating gives CASSSGLTNEQFF.

The chain combines TRBV10-3 with TRBJ1-6; 7 bases fit TRBD1. CDR1 and CDR2 from the germline V gene are ENHRY and SYGVKD. The CDR3 spans 15 residues. Trimming at V came to 3 bases and at J to 6 bases, leaving 5 bases not matched to a gene. For the CDR3, the DNA is TGTGCCATCAGTGAAACAGGGGCCGGTAATTCACCCCTCCACTTT. Translating it yields CAISETGAGNSPLHF.